This T cell receptor (beta chain) was retrieved from a study of CD8 T cells in ankylosing spondylitis. The study's findings and limits: Several highly homologous variants formed a TCR beta motif that appeared characteristic of ankylosing spondylitis blood.

The CDR3 totals 12 residues. From germline, CDR1 is MNHNS and CDR2 SASEGT. The V gene lost 6 bases and the J gene lost 13 bases, with 16 bases spanning the gap. As the method for making TCR beta libraries, quantitative 5'-RACE with molecular barcodes was used. TCRdb re-derived calls from the 5' RACE reads in MiXCR, one entry per CDR3 protein. The sample lists about 210,000 distinct CDR3 sequences, about 7.3% occurring once. In this sample, this clonotype turned up many times. What it binds is not known. The chain uses TRBV6-1 and TRBJ2-1; a possible D gene is TRBD1 (5 bases). The specimen was blood, either unsorted or a sorted T cell fraction (not recorded which). This TCR came from a male donor with ankylosing spondylitis. The CDR3 sequence: CASRTLGARQFF. CDR3 coding DNA: TGTGCCAGCAGAACCCTAGGGGCCCGTCAGTTCTTC.